This TCR beta chain was documented in a study of cytomegalovirus exposure and HLA in healthy donors. PCR employed 60 Vbeta and 13 Jbeta primers. Clones were sequenced by immunoSEQ multiplex PCR, and TCRdb holds only the in-frame ones, with some missing. Of roughly 90,000 clones listed, around 85% were seen once; the top ten hold 2% to 2.5%. The sequencing input was PBMCs. This receptor was obtained from a man aged 18 to 29 in good health and CMV-seronegative.

The CDR3 protein is CASSLLGGRADTQYF. The CDR3 DNA sequence: TGTGCCAGCAGCCTTCTCGGGGGGAGGGCAGATACGCAGTATTTT. V usage is TRBV14 and J usage is TRBJ2-3, with 7 bases fitting TRBD2. Germline CDR1 and CDR2: SGHDN and FVKESK. The CDR3 extends over 15 amino acids. V lost 4 bases and J lost 4; bases outside the gene matches: 8.